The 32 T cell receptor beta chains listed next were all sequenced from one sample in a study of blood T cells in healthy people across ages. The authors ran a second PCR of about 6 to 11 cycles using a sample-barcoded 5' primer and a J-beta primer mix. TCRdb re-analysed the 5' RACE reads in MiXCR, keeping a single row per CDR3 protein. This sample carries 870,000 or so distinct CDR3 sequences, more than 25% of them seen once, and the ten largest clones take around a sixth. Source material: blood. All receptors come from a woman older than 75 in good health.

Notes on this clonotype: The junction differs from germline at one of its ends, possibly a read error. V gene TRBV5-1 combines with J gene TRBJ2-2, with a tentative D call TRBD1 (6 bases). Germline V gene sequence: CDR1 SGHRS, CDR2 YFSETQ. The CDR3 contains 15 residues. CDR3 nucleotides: TGCGCCAGCGGCTTCATGGACAGAACCACCGGGGAGCTGTTTTTT. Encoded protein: CASGFMDRTTGELFF.

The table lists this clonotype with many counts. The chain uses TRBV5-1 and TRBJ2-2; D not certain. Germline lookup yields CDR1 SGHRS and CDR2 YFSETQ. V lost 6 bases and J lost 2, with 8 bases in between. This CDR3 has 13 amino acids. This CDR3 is CASTMGNTGELFF. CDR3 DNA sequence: TGCGCCAGCACAATGGGAAACACCGGGGAGCTGTTTTTT.

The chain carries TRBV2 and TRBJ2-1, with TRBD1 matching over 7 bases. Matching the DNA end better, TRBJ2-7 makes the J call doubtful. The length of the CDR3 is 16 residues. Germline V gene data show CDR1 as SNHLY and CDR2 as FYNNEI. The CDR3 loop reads CASSSIAGGRGNEQYF. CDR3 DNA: TGTGCCAGCAGCAGCATTGCAGGGGGAAGGGGGAATGAGCAGTACTTC.

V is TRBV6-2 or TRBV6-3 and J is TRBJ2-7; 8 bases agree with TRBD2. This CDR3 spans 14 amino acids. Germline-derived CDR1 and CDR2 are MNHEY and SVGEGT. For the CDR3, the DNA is TGTGCCAGCACCGGGACTAGTATGACCTACGAGCAGTGCGTC. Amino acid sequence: CASTGTSMTYEQCV.

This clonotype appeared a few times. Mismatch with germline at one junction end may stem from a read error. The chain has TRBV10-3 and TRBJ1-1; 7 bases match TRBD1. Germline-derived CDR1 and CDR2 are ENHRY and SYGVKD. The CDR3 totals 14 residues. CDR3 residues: CAIRDQGQHHEAFF. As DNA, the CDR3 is TGTGCCATCCGTGACCAGGGACAGCACCACGAAGCTTTCTTT.

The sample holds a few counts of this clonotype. DNA for the CDR3: TGTGCCAGCAGTTTTGGTTCGGGGGGCACTTCGGAGACCCAGTACTTC. It specifies CASSFGSGGTSETQYF. V and J are TRBV12-3 or TRBV12-4 and TRBJ2-5, with TRBD2 as a possible D gene (7 bases). V lost 3 bases and J lost 5, with 19 bases in between. This CDR3 region has 16 residues.

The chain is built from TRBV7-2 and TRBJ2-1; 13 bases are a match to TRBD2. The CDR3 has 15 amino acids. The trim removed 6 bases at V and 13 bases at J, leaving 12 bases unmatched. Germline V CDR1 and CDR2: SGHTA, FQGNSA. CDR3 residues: CASRTRTSGGLHQFF. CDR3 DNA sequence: TGTGCCAGCAGAACGAGGACTAGCGGGGGCCTGCACCAGTTCTTC.

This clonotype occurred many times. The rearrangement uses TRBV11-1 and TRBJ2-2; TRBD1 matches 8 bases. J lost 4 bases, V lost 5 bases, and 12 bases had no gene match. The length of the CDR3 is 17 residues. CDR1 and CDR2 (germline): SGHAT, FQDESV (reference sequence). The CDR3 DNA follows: TGTGCCAGCAGCCCCACTAGGGTGGGGACAGGCACCGGGGAGCTGTTTTTT. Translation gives CASSPTRVGTGTGELFF.

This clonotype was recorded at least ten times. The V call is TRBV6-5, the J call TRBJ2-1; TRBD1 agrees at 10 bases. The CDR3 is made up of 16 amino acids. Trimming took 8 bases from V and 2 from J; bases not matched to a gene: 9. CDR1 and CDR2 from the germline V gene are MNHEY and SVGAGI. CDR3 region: CASSRGTGAPYNEQFF. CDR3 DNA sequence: TGTGCCAGCTCTAGGGGGACAGGGGCCCCCTACAATGAGCAGTTCTTC.

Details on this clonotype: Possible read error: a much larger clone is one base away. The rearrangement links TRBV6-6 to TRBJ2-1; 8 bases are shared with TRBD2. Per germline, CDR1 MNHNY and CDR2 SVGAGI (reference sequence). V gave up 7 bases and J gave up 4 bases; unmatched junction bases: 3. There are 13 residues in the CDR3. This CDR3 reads CASNGGGYNEQFF. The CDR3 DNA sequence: TGTGCCAGCAACGGGGGGGGATACAATGAGCAGTTCTTC.

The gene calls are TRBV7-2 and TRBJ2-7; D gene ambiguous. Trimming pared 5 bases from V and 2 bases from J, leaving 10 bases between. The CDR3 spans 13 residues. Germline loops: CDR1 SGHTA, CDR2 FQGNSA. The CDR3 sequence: CASSPQIPYEQYF. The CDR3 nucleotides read TGTGCCAGCAGCCCCCAAATCCCCTACGAGCAGTACTTC.

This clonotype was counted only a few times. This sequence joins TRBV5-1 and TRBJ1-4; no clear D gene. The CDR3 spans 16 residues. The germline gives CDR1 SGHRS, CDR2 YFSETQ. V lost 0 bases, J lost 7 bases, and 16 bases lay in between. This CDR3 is CASSLVAGPSGEKLFF. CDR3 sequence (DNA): TGCGCCAGCAGCTTGGTTGCAGGACCCTCAGGTGAAAAACTGTTTTTT. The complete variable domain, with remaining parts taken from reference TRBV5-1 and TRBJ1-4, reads KAGVTQTPRYLIKTRGQQVTLSCSPISGHRSVSWYQQTPGQGLQFLFEYFSETQRNKGNFPGRFSGRQFSNSRSEMNVSTLELGDSALYLCASSLVAGPSGEKLFFGSGTQLSVL.

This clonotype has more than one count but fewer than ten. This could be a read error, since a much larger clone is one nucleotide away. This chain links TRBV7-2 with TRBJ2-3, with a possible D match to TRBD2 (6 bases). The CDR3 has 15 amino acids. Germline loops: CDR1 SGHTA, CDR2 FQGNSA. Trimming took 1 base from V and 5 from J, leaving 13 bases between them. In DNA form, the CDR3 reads TGTGCCAGCAGCTTAGTGGGGACTGCAAGAGATACGCAGTATTTT. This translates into CASSLVGTARDTQYF.

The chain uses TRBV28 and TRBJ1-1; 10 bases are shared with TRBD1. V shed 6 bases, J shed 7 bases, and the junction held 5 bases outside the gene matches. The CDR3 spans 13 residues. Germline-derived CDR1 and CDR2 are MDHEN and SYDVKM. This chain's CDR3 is CASRPTGGYEAFF. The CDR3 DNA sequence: TGTGCCAGCAGACCGACAGGGGGCTATGAAGCTTTCTTT.

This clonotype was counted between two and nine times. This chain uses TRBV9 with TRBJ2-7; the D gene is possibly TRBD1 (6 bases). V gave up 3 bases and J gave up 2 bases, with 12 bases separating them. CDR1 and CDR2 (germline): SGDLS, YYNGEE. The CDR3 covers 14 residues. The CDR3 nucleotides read TGTGCCAGCAGCGGGGGGCCGGGCCCCTACGAGCAGTACTTC. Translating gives CASSGGPGPYEQYF.

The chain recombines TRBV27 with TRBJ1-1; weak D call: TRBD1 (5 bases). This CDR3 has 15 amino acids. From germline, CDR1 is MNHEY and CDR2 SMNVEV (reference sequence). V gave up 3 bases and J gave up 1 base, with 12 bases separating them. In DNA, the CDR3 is TGTGCCAGCAGTTTGCGGGCTACAGGGAACACTGAAGCTTTCTTT. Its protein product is CASSLRATGNTEAFF.

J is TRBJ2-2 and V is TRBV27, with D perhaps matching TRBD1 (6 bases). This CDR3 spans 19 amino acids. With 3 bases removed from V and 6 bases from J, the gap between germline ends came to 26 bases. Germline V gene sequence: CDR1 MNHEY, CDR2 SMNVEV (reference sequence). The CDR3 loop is CASSFRAQGKVLRPGELFF. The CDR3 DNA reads TGTGCCAGCAGTTTCCGGGCGCAGGGGAAGGTCCTCAGGCCCGGGGAGCTGTTTTTT.

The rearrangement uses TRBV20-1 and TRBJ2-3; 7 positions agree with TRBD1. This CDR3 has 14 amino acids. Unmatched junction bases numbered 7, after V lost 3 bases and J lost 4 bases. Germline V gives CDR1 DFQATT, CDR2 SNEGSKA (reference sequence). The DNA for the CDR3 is TGCAGTGCTAGGCACAGGGGTTTCGCAGATACGCAGTATTTT. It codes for CSARHRGFADTQYF.

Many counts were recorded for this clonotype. CDR3: CASSFPRQGGTYNEQFF. The CDR3 DNA reads TGTGCCAGCAGCTTCCCGCGACAGGGTGGGACCTACAATGAGCAGTTCTTC. The rearrangement links TRBV7-9 to TRBJ2-1; 7 nucleotides line up with TRBD1. Germline trimming cut 3 bases from V and 2 bases from J; bases unmatched to any gene: 10. The CDR3 length is 17 residues. Germline values: CDR1 SEHNR, CDR2 FQNEAQ (reference sequence).

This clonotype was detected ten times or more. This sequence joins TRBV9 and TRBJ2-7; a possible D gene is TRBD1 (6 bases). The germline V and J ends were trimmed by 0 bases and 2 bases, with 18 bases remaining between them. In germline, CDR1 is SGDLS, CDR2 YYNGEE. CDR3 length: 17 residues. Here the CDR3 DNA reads TGTGCCAGCAGCGTAGCCTCCCTTACAGGGCATACCTACGAGCAGTACTTC. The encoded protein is CASSVASLTGHTYEQYF.

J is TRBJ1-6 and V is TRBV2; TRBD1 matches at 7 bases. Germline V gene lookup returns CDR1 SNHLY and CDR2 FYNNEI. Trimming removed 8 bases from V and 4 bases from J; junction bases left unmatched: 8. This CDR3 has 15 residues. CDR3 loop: CASVGQQFYNSPLHF. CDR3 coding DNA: TGTGCCAGCGTGGGACAGCAATTTTATAATTCACCCCTCCACTTT.

In DNA, the CDR3 is TGCAGCCCGCTGGCGGGGCCTGGGAGTACGCAGTATTTT. This sequence encodes CSPLAGPGSTQYF. The genes are TRBV20-1 and TRBJ2-3, with D maybe TRBD2 (6 bases). This CDR3 has 13 residues. In germline, CDR1 is DFQATT, CDR2 SNEGSKA (reference sequence).

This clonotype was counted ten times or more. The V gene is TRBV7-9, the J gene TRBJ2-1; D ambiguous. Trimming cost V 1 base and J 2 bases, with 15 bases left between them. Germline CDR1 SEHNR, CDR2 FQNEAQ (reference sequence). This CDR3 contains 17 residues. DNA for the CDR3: TGTGCCAGCAGCTTAGATCTGGGATTCGGAACCTACAATGAGCAGTTCTTC. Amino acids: CASSLDLGFGTYNEQFF.

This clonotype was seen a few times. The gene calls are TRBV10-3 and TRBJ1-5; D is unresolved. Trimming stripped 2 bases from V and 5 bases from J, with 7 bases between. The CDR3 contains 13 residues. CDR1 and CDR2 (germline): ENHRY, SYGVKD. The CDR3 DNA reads TGTGCCATCAGTGAGACGTCTGATCAGCCCCAGCATTTT. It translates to CAISETSDQPQHF.

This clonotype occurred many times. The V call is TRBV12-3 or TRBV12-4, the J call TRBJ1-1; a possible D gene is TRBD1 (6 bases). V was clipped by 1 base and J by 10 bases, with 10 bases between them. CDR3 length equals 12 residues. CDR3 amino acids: CASSLVQGLAFF. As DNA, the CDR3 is TGTGCCAGCAGTTTAGTGCAGGGGCTAGCTTTCTTT.

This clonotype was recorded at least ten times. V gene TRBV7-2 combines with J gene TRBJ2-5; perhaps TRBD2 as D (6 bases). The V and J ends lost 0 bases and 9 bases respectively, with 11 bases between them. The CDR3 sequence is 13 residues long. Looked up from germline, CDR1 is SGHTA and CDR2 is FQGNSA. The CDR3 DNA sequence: TGTGCCAGCAGCTTAGCGGGGGGAGATGCCCAGTACTTC. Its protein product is CASSLAGGDAQYF.

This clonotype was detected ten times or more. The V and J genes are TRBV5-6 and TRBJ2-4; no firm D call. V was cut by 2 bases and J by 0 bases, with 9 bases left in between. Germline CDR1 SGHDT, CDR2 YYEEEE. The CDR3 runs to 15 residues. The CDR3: CASSFMYLAKNIQYF. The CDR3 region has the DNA TGTGCCAGCAGCTTCATGTATCTAGCCAAAAACATTCAGTACTTC. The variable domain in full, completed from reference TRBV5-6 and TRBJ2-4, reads DAGVTQSPTHLIKTRGQQVTLRCSPKSGHDTVSWYQQALGQGPQFIFQYYEEEERQRGNFPDRFSGHQFPNYSSELNVNALLLGDSALYLCASSFMYLAKNIQYFGAGTRLSVL.

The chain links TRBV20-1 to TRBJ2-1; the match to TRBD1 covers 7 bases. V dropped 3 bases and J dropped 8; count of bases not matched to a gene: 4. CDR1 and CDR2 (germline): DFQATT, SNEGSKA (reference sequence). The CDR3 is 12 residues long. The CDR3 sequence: CSASWQGDEQFF. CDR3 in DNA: TGCAGTGCTAGTTGGCAGGGGGATGAGCAGTTCTTC.

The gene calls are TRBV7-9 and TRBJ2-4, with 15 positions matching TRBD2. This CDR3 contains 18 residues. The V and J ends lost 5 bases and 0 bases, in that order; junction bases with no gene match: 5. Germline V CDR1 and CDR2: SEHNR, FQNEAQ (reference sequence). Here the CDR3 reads CASSRTSGGALAKNIQYF. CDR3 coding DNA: TGTGCCAGCAGCCGGACTAGCGGGGGGGCCCTAGCCAAAAACATTCAGTACTTC.

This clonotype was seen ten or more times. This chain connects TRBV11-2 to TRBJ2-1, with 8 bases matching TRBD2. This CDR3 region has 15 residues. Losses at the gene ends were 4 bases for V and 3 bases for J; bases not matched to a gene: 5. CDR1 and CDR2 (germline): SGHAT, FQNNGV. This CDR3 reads CASSSLAGIYNEQFF. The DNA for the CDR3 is TGTGCCAGCAGCTCTTTAGCGGGAATCTACAATGAGCAGTTCTTC.

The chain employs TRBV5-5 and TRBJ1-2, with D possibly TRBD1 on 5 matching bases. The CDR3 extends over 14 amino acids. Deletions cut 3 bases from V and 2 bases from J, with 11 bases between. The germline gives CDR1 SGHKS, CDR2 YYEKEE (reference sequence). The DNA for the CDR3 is TGTGCCAGCAGCTGGGCCTCAGGGAACTATGGCTACACCTTC. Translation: CASSWASGNYGYTF.

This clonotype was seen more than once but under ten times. CDR3 bases: TGTGCCAGCAGCCAAACTTATAGTCATCAGCCCCAGCATTTT. Residues: CASSQTYSHQPQHF. The chain has TRBV3-1 and TRBJ1-5; D is unresolved. CDR1 is LGHDT and CDR2 is YNNKEL in the germline V gene (reference sequence). V was clipped by 2 bases and J by 5 bases, with 10 bases between them. The CDR3 spans 14 residues.